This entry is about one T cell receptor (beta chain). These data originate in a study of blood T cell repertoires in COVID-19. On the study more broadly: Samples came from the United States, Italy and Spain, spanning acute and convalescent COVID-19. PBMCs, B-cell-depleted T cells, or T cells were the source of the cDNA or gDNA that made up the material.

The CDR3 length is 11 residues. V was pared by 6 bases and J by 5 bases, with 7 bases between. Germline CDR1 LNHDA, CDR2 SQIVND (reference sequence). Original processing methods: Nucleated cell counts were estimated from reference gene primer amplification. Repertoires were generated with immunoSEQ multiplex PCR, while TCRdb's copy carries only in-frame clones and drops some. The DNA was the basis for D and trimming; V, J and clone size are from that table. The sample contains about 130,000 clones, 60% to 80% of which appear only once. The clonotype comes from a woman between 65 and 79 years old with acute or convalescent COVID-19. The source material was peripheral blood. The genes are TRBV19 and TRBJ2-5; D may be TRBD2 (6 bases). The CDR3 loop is CASSREETQYF. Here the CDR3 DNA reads TGTGCCAGTAGCCGGGAGGAGACCCAGTACTTC.